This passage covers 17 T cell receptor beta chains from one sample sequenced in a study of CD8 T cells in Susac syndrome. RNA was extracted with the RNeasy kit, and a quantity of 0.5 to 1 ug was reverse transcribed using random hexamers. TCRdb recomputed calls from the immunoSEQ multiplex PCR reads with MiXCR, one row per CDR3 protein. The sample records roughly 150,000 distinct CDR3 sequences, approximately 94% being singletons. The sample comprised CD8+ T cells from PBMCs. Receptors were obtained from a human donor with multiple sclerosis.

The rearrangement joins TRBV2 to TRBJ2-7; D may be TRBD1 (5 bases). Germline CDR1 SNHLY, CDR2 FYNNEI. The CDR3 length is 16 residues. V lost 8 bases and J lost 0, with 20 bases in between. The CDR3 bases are TGTGCCAGCTCCGGGTCCCGACAGAGCAACTCCTACGAGCAGTACTTC. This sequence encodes CASSGSRQSNSYEQYF.

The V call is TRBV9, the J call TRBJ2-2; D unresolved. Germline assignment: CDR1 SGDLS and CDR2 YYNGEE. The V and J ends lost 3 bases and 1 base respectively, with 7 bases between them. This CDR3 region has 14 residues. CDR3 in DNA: TGTGCCAGCAGCGACGGGCGGAACACCGGGGAGCTGTTTTTT. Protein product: CASSDGRNTGELFF.

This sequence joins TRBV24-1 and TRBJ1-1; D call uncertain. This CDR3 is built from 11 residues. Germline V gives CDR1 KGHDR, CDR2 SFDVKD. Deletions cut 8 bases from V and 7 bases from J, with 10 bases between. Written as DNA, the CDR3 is TGTGCCACCATCGGAGTCAATGAAGCTTTCTTT. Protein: CATIGVNEAFF.

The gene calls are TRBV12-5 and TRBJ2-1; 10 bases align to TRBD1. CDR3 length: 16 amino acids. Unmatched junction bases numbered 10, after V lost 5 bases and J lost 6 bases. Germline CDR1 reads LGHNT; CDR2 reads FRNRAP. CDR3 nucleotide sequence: TGTGCTAGTGGTGACAGGGGGCGCGGGCCCAGCAATGAGCAGTTCTTC. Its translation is CASGDRGRGPSNEQFF.

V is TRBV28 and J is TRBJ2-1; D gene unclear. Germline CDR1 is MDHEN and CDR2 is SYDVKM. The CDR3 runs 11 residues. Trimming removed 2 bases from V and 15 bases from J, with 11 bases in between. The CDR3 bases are TGTGCCAGCAGTTTAGGCCAGATAAGGTTCTTC. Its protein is CASSLGQIRFF.

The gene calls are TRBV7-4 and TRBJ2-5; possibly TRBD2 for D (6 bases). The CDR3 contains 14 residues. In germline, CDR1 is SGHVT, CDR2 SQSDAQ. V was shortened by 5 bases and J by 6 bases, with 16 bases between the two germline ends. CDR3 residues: CASSPGPRGKTQYF. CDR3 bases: TGTGCCAGCAGCCCGGGGCCGCGCGGGAAGACCCAGTACTTC.

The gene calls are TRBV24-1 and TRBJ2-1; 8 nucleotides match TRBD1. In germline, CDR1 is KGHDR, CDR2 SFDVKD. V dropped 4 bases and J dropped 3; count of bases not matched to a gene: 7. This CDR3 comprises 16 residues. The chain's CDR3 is CATSDTRTGLYNEQFF. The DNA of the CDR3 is TGTGCCACCAGTGACACCCGGACAGGGCTCTACAATGAGCAGTTCTTC.

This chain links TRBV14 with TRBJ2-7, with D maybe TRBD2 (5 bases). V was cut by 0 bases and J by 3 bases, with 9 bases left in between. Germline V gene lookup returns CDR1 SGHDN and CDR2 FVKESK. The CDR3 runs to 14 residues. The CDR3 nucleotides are TGTGCCAGCAGCCAAGAAAGCGGCAACTACGAGCAGTACTTC. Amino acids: CASSQESGNYEQYF.

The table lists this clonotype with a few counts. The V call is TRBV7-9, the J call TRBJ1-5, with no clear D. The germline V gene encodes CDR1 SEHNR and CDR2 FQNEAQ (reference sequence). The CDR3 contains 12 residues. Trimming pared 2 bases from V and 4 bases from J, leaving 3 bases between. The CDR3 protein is CASSLNNQPQHF. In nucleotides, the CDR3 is TGTGCCAGCAGCTTAAATAATCAGCCCCAGCATTTT.

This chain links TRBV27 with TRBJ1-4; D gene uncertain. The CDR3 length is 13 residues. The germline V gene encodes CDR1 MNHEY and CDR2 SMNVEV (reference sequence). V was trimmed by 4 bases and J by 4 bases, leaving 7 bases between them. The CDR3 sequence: CASSSRSNEKLFF. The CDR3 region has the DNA TGTGCCAGCAGTTCCAGGAGTAATGAAAAACTGTTTTTT.

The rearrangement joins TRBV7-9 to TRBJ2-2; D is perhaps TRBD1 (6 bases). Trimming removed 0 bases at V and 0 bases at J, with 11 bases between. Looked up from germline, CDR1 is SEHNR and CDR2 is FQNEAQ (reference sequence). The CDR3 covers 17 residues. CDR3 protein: CASSLALGQPNTGELFF. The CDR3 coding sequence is TGTGCCAGCAGCTTAGCGCTAGGACAGCCGAACACCGGGGAGCTGTTTTTT.

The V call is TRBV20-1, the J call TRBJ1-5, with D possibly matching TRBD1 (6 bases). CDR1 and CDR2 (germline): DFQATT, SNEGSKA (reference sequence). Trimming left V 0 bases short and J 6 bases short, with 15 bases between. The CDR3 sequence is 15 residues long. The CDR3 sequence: CSARDRGQPGQPQHF. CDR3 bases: TGCAGTGCTAGAGATCGGGGGCAGCCCGGTCAGCCCCAGCATTTT.

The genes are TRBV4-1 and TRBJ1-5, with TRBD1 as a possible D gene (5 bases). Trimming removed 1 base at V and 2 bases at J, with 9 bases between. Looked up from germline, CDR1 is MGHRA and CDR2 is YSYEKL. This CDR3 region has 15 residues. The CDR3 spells CASSQARGGNQPQHF. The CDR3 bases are TGCGCCAGCAGCCAAGCTCGAGGGGGCAATCAGCCCCAGCATTTT.

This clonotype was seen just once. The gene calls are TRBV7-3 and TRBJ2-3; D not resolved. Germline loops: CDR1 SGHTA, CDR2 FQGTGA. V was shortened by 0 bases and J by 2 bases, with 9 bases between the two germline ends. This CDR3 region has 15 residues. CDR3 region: CASSLTWGFTDTQYF. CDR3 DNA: TGTGCCAGCAGCTTAACGTGGGGATTCACAGATACGCAGTATTTT.

This chain's CDR3 is CASSQGGWGNQPQHF. The CDR3 nucleotides read TGTGCCAGCAGCCAAGGGGGATGGGGCAATCAGCCCCAGCATTTT. The chain links TRBV3-1 to TRBJ1-5; no clear D. Germline CDR1 and CDR2: LGHDT and YNNKEL (reference sequence). The CDR3 is made up of 15 amino acids. With 1 base removed from V and 2 bases from J, the gap between germline ends came to 9 bases.

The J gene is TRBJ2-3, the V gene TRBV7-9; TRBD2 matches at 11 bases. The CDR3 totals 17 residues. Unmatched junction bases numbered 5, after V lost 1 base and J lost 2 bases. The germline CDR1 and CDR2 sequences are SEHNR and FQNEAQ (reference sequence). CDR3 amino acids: CASSLVGSGGDTDTQYF. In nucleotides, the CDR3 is TGTGCCAGCAGCTTAGTGGGTAGCGGGGGGGACACAGATACGCAGTATTTT.

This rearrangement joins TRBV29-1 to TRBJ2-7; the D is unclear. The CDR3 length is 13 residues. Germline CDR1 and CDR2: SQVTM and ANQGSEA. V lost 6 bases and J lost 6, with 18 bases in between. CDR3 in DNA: TGCAGCGTACCCATCCCAGAGGCTGCCGAGCAGTACTTC. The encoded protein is CSVPIPEAAEQYF.